Listed below are T cell receptor beta chains from one sample, sequenced in a study of beta chain features in type 1 diabetes. Profiled with immunoSEQ multiplex PCR; TCRdb holds only in-frame clones, not every one. The table records about 900,000 clones, 15% to 20% of them present only once. Material: naive CD4+ T cells from blood. The origin of the receptors is a woman younger than 30 in good health. Both conserved end residues are part of each CDR3. The D gene is left open where the match is weak. Size is stated for part of the rows, as once, few or many counts, or as a class when the clone is expanded.

.	.	12	TRBV5-1	TRBJ2-3	TGCGCCAGCAGTGTGGGGAGAGATACGCAGTATTTT	CASSVGRDTQYF
.	.	11	TRBV6-1	TRBJ2-7	TGTGCCAGCAGTCCGGGGACAGAGCAGTACTTC	CASSPGTEQYF
TRBD1	.	14	TRBV5-1	TRBJ2-3	TGCGCCAGCACCCCTCGACAGGGCTGGGATACGCAGTATTTT	CASTPRQGWDTQYF
TRBD1	few	15	TRBV18	TRBJ2-7	TGTGCCAGCTCAGCTGGACAGGGGGCTTTATACGAGCAGTACTTC	CASSAGQGALYEQYF
TRBD2	few	15	TRBV11-2	TRBJ2-7	TGTGCCAGCAGCTTTAGCGGGACCGGCTCCTACGAGCAGTACTTC	CASSFSGTGSYEQYF
.	.	12	TRBV5-1	TRBJ2-7	TGCGCCAGCAGCCTTAGCTCCTACGAGCAGTACTTC	CASSLSSYEQYF
TRBD2	.	18	TRBV7-2	TRBJ2-4	TGTGCCAACAGCTTAGATTTAGGTAGCGGGAGACCTAAAAACATTCAGTACTTC	CANSLDLGSGRPKNIQYF
TRBD2	.	15	TRBV19	TRBJ2-5	TGTGCCAGTAGTATGAGAGCGGGAGAGAGAGAGACCCAGTACTTC	CASSMRAGERETQYF
TRBD1	.	16	TRBV18	TRBJ2-6	TGTGCCAGCTCTCCGGACAGGGGGTCAGGGGCCAACGTCCTGACTTTC	CASSPDRGSGANVLTF
.	few	12	TRBV29-1	TRBJ2-7	TGCAGCGCGATGACAGGTTCCTACGAGCAGTACTTC	CSAMTGSYEQYF
.	few	14	TRBV6-6	TRBJ1-1	TGTGCCAGCAGTGAGAGACACCGCTTCACTGAAGCTTACTTT	CASSERHRFTEAYF
.	.	13	TRBV4-3	TRBJ2-5	TGCGCCAGCAGCCGGGACCACCAAGAGACCCAGTACTTC	CASSRDHQETQYF
.	few	11	TRBV28	TRBJ1-2	TGTGCCAGCAGTTTAGATTATGGCTACACCTTC	CASSLDYGYTF
TRBD1	.	15	TRBV7-9	TRBJ1-4	TGTGCCAGCAGACTGTCAGGGGGCGCGGAAGAAAAACTGTTTTTT	CASRLSGGAEEKLFF
TRBD2	.	14	TRBV29-1	TRBJ2-5	TGCAGCGTCGGGACTAGCGGGAGGAAAGAGACCCAGTACTTC	CSVGTSGRKETQYF
.	few	18	TRBV5-1	TRBJ1-1	TGCGCCAGCAGCTTGGGGCTACAGATGGGGTTGGAGAACACTGAAGCTTTCTTT	CASSLGLQMGLENTEAFF
.	few	14	TRBV15	TRBJ2-5	TGTGCCACCAGCAGAGGGGAGTACCAAGAGACCCAGTACTTC	CATSRGEYQETQYF
.	.	18	TRBV21-1	TRBJ1-5	TGTGCCAGCACTTGCGTTCGGGTTGACAGGGCCAGTAATCAGCCCCAGCATTTT	CASTCVRVDRASNQPQHF
.	.	15	TRBV6-6	TRBJ1-5	TGTGCCAGCAGTTACGGCAGGGCGAGCAATCAGCCCCAGCATTTT	CASSYGRASNQPQHF
.	.	14	TRBV7-9	TRBJ2-2	TGTGCCAGCAGCTTAGCACTGAACACCGGGGAGCTGTTTTTT	CASSLALNTGELFF
.	.	15	TRBV5-1	TRBJ1-4	TGCGCCAGCAGCTTGGTTTCGGGAACTAATGAAAAACTGTTTTTT	CASSLVSGTNEKLFF
.	few	16	TRBV5-1	TRBJ2-3	TGCGCCAGCAGCCCAGCCGGCTGGGGAAGTTGGGATACGCAGTATTTT	CASSPAGWGSWDTQYF
.	few	18	TRBV11-2	TRBJ2-1	TGTGCCAGCAGCTTAAGGCCTAGCGGCAACGCAGGGGACAATGAGCAGTTCTTC	CASSLRPSGNAGDNEQFF
TRBD1	few	14	TRBV5-1	TRBJ2-1	TGCGCCAGCAGCTGGGGACAGGGATCGAATGAGCAGTTCTTC	CASSWGQGSNEQFF
TRBD1	few	13	TRBV18	TRBJ1-2	TGTGCCAGCTCACAGGGACAGGGCTATGGCTACACCTTC	CASSQGQGYGYTF
.	few	14	TRBV5-1	TRBJ2-7	TGCGCCAGCAGCTTATCGAGGGCCGTTTCCGAGCAGTACTTC	CASSLSRAVSEQYF
TRBD2	.	16	TRBV9	TRBJ2-1	TGTGCCAGCAGCCCTCGGACTAGCGGGAGGGTGAATGAGCAGTTCTTC	CASSPRTSGRVNEQFF
.	few	11	TRBV25-1	TRBJ2-7	TGTGCCAGCAGTGCACTGCAGGAGCAGTACTTC	CASSALQEQYF
.	.	13	TRBV19	TRBJ2-7	TGTGCCAGTAGTATATCGGCCCCCTACGAGCAGTACTTC	CASSISAPYEQYF
TRBD2	.	15	TRBV10-3	TRBJ2-5	TGTGCCATCAGTGAGGGACTAGCGGGACAAGAGACCCAGTACTTC	CAISEGLAGQETQYF
.	few	15	TRBV15	TRBJ2-3	TGTGCCACCAGCAGAGATGATCGGAGCACAGATACGCAGTATTTT	CATSRDDRSTDTQYF
.	.	12	TRBV6-5	TRBJ2-3	TGTGCCAGCAGTTACTTCGGAGATACGCAGTATTTT	CASSYFGDTQYF
.	few	16	TRBV5-1	TRBJ2-5	TGCGCCAGCAGCTTTTCTAGCCCCGGTTTTTTCGAGACCCAGTACTTC	CASSFSSPGFFETQYF
TRBD2	.	16	TRBV7-9	TRBJ2-1	TGTGCCAGCAGCTTAGTGCGACTAGCGGGATTCGTTGAGCAGTTCTTC	CASSLVRLAGFVEQFF
.	few	15	TRBV28	TRBJ1-3	TGTGCCAGCAGTTTACCCCTTAACTCTGGAAACACCATATATTTT	CASSLPLNSGNTIYF
TRBD2	.	16	TRBV5-1	TRBJ2-3	TGCGCCAGCAGCTTGGGACTAGCGAGTAGCACAGATACGCAGTATTTT	CASSLGLASSTDTQYF
.	.	19	TRBV27	TRBJ2-7	TGTGCCAGCAGTCCCGGACACAGCGTCCACATAACCTTAGCCCGCGAGCAGTACTTC	CASSPGHSVHITLAREQYF
TRBD2	.	15	TRBV7-2	TRBJ2-7	TGTGCCAGCAGCTTAGCGCCGGGACTACAATACGAGCAGTACTTC	CASSLAPGLQYEQYF
TRBD2	few	18	TRBV25-1	TRBJ2-1	TGTGCCAGCAGTGATTACGGCCCAGGGACTAGCGACTACAATGAGCAGTTCTTC	CASSDYGPGTSDYNEQFF
.	.	13	TRBV11-2	TRBJ1-5	TGTGCCAGCAGCTTAGATGGGACACGGCCCCAGCATTTT	CASSLDGTRPQHF
TRBD2	.	15	TRBV7-9	TRBJ2-3	TGTGCCAGCAGCTTAGCGTTAGCGGGACGGAATACGCAGTATTTT	CASSLALAGRNTQYF
TRBD2	.	15	TRBV7-8	TRBJ2-3	TGTGCCAGCAGCTTAGCAGCGGGATGGGGAGATACGCAGTATTTT	CASSLAAGWGDTQYF
TRBD2	few	16	TRBV28	TRBJ2-3	TGTGCCAGCAGTTGGACTAGCGGGATGGGCACAGATACGCAGTATTTT	CASSWTSGMGTDTQYF
.	.	14	TRBV19	TRBJ1-3	TGTGCCAGTAGTATCGGATTCTCTGGAAACACCATATATTTT	CASSIGFSGNTIYF
.	.	15	TRBV5-4	TRBJ2-2	TGTGCCAGCAGCTTGGTGACATCGCAGTCGGGGGAGCTGTTTTTT	CASSLVTSQSGELFF
TRBD1	.	16	TRBV7-9	TRBJ2-2	TGTGCCAGCAGCCTCCGGGACAGGGTTTGGTCCGGGGAGCTGTTTTTT	CASSLRDRVWSGELFF
.	few	12	TRBV11-2	TRBJ1-3	TGTGCCAGCCGCCCCTCTGGAAACACCATATATTTT	CASRPSGNTIYF
TRBD2	few	17	TRBV15	TRBJ2-1	TGTGCCACCAGCAGAAACCAAATAGCGGGAGGGAACAATGAGCAGTTCTTC	CATSRNQIAGGNNEQFF
TRBD2	.	13	TRBV27	TRBJ2-7	TGTGCCAGCGGGACTAGCGGAACCTACGAGCAGTACTTC	CASGTSGTYEQYF
TRBD1	few	15	TRBV5-1	TRBJ2-3	TGCGCCAGCAGCTCACAGGGGCGGTGGACAGATACGCAGTATTTT	CASSSQGRWTDTQYF
.	few	13	TRBV7-3	TRBJ2-1	TGTGCCAGCAGCTCCGGGAACTACAATGAGCAGTTCTTC	CASSSGNYNEQFF